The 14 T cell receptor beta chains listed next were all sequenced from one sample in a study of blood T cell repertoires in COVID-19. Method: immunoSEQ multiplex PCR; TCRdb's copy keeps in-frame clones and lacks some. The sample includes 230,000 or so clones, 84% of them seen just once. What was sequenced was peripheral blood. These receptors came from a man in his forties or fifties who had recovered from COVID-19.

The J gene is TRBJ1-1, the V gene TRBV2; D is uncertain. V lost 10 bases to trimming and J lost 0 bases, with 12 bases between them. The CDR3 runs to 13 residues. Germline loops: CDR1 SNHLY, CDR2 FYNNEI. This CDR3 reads CATRSELNTEAFF. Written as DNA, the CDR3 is TGTGCCACCCGGTCGGAGTTGAACACTGAAGCTTTCTTT.

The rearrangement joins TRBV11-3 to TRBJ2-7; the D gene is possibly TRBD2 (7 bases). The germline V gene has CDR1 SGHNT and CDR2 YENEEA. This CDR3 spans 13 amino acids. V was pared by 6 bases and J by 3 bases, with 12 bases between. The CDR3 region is CASRSGTNYEQYF. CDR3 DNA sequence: TGTGCCAGCAGGAGCGGGACAAACTACGAGCAGTACTTC.

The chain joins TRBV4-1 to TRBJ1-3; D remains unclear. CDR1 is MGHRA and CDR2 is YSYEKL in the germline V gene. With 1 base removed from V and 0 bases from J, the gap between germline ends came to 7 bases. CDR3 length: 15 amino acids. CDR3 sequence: CASSQGPVSGNTIYF. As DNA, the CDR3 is TGCGCCAGCAGCCAAGGGCCAGTCTCTGGAAACACCATATATTTT.

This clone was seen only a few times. The DNA of the CDR3 is TGTGCCACTAGAGGGACCGCGGAGGGGCCCCAGCATTTT. Translation: CATRGTAEGPQHF. This chain joins TRBV24-1 and TRBJ1-5, with D perhaps TRBD1 (5 bases). V shed 10 bases and J shed 9 bases, with 18 bases lying between them. In germline, CDR1 is KGHDR, CDR2 SFDVKD. CDR3 length: 13 residues.

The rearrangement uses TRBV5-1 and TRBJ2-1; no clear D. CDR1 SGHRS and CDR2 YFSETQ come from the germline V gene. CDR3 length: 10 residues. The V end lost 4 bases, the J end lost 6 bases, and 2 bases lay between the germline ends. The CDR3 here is CASSRNEQFF. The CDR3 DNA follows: TGCGCCAGCAGCCGCAATGAGCAGTTCTTC.

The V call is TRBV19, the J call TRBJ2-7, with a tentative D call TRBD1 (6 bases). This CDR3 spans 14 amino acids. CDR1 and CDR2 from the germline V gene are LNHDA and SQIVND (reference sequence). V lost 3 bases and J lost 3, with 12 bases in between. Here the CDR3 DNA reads TGTGCCAGTAGTATTCGGGGACACCTCTACGAGCAGTACTTC. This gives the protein CASSIRGHLYEQYF.

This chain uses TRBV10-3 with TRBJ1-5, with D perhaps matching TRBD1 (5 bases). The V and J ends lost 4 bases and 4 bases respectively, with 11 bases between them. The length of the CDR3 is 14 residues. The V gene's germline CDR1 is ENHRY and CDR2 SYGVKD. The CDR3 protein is CAISGGELNQPQHF. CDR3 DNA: TGTGCCATCAGTGGGGGGGAGTTGAATCAGCCCCAGCATTTT.

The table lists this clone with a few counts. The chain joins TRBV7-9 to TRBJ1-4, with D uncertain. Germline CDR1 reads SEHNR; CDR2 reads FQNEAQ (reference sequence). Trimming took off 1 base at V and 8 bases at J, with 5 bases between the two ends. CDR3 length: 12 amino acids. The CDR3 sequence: CASSLVEEKLFF. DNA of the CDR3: TGTGCCAGCAGCTTAGTAGAGGAAAAACTGTTTTTT.

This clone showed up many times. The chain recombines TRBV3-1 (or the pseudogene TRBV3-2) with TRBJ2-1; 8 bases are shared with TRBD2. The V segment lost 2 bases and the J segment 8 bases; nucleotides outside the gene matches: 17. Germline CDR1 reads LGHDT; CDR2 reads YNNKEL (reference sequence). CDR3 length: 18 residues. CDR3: CASSQRMGRGLEFYEQFF. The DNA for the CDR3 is TGTGCCAGCAGCCAAAGGATGGGGCGGGGACTAGAATTTTATGAGCAGTTCTTC.

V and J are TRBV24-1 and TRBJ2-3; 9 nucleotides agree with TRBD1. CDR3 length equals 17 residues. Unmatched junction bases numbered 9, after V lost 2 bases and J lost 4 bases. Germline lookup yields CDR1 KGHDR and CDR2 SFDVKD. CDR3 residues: CATSDCHRDRVPDTQYF. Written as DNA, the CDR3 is TGTGCCACCAGTGATTGTCACCGGGACAGGGTGCCAGATACGCAGTATTTT.

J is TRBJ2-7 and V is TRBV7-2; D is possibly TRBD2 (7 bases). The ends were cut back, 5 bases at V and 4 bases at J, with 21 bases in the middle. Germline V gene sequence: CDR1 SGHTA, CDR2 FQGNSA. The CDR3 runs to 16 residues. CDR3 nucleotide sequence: TGTGCCAGCAGCGTTCGCCGGGGGGCAGGGGCTTACGAGCAGTACTTC. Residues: CASSVRRGAGAYEQYF.

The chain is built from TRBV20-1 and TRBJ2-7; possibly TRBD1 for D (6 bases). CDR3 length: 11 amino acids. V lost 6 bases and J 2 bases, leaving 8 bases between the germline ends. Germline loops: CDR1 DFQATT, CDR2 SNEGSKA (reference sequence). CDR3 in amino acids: CSANRAYEQYF. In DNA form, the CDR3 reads TGCAGTGCGAACAGGGCCTACGAGCAGTACTTC.

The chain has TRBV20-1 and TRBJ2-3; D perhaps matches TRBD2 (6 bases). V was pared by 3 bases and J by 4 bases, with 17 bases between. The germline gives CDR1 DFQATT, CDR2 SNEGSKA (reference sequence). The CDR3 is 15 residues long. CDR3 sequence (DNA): TGCAGTGCTAGTTCAGCGGAGGGAATTTCAGATACGCAGTATTTT. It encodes CSASSAEGISDTQYF.

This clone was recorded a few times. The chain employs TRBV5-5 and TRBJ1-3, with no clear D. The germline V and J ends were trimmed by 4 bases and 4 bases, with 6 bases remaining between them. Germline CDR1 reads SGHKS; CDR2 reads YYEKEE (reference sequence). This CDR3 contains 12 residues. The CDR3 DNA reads TGTGCCAGCAGCATCCAGGGAAACACCATATATTTT. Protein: CASSIQGNTIYF.